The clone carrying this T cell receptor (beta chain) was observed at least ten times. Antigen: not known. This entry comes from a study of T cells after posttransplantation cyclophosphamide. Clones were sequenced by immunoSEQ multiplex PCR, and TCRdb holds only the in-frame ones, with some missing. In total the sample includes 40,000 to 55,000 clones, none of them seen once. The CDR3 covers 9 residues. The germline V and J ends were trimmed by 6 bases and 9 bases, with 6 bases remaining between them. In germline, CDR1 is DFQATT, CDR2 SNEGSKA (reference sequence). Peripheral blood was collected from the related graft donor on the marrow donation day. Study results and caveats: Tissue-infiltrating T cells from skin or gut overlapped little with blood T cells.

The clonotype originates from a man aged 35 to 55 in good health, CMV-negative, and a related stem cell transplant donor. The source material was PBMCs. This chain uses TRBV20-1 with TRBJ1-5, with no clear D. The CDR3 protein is CSAGGPQHF. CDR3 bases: TGCAGTGCGGGAGGGCCCCAGCATTTT.